Sequencing of this TCR beta chain was carried out in a study of beta chain features in type 1 diabetes. Of the isolated RNA, all was reverse transcribed, and so the sequenced material was expressed TCRB transcripts. Repertoires were generated with immunoSEQ multiplex PCR, while TCRdb's copy carries only in-frame clones and drops some. Seen here are hundreds of thousands of clones, about a sixth observed once, and the top ten hold under 0.095%. This clone has a handful of counts. The sample taken for sequencing was naive CD4+ T cells from blood. The sequence derives from a young man in good health.

The DNA of the CDR3 is TGTGCCAGCAGTGCCCCGGGGGTGGGGGTGAGGTTCTATGGCTACACCTTC. This translates into CASSAPGVGVRFYGYTF. This chain connects TRBV28 to TRBJ1-2; D may be TRBD1 (5 bases). Trimming removed 5 bases from V and 4 bases from J, with 23 bases in between. Germline CDR1 MDHEN, CDR2 SYDVKM. This CDR3 has 17 residues.